These 18 T cell receptor beta chains came from one sample sequenced in a study of cytomegalovirus exposure and HLA in healthy donors. A multiplex PCR was run with 60 Vbeta primers and 13 Jbeta primers. Measured with immunoSEQ multiplex PCR; TCRdb has only the in-frame clones, and not every one. The table records 190,000 or so clones, around 83% of them present only once. Sequencing was done on a sample of PBMCs. The receptors were gathered from a woman between 45 and 65 years old in good health and CMV-seropositive.

This chain joins TRBV7-3 and TRBJ1-1; perhaps TRBD1 as D (6 bases). Trimming removed 4 bases from V and 2 bases from J, with 8 bases in between. The CDR3 has 13 residues. Germline values: CDR1 SGHTA, CDR2 FQGTGA. CDR3 nucleotides: TGTGCCAGCAGCTCGGACAGCAACACTGAAGCTTTCTTT. This translates into CASSSDSNTEAFF. The full variable domain, in which reference TRBV7-3 and TRBJ1-1 provide the parts outside the CDR3, is GAGVSQTPSNKVTEKGKYVELRCDPISGHTALYWYRQSLGQGPEFLIYFQGTGAADDSGLPNDRFFAVRPEGSVSTLKIQRTERGDSAVYLCASSSDSNTEAFFGQGTRLTVV.

V is TRBV28 and J is TRBJ1-1, with 9 bases lining up with TRBD1. CDR3 size: 18 residues. The germline V gene encodes CDR1 MDHEN and CDR2 SYDVKM. The V gene end was trimmed by 6 bases and the J gene end by 7 bases; junction bases not matched to a gene: 21. The chain's CDR3 is CASSSGITGGAIAGEAFF. The CDR3 DNA is TGTGCCAGCAGCTCCGGGATAACAGGGGGCGCTATAGCGGGTGAAGCTTTCTTT.

The V gene is TRBV2, the J gene TRBJ1-1; the D gene is possibly TRBD1 (6 bases). CDR3 length: 13 amino acids. Trimming removed 6 bases from V and 3 bases from J, with 11 bases in between. Looked up from germline, CDR1 is SNHLY and CDR2 is FYNNEI. The CDR3 here is CASSRNRDTEAFF. DNA of the CDR3: TGTGCCAGCAGCCGAAACAGGGACACTGAAGCTTTCTTT.

The CDR3 spells CASHGGDYTF. The CDR3, as DNA: TGTGCCAGCCACGGGGGGGACTACACCTTC. The chain uses TRBV6-6 and TRBJ1-2, with D possibly TRBD1 on 5 matching bases. The V gene lost 8 bases and the J gene lost 10 bases, with 11 bases spanning the gap. This CDR3 is built from 10 residues. In germline, CDR1 is MNHNY, CDR2 SVGAGI (reference sequence).

The table lists this clone with a count of one. CDR3 DNA sequence: TGCGCCAGCAGCTTAGCCTTAGAGGGGACAGGCTACGAGCAGTACTTC. It codes for CASSLALEGTGYEQYF. The rearrangement uses TRBV5-1 and TRBJ2-7, with TRBD1 matching 8 bases. The length of the CDR3 is 16 residues. J was trimmed by 3 bases and V by 2 bases; bases with no gene match: 10. Germline assignment: CDR1 SGHRS and CDR2 YFSETQ. Using reference TRBV5-1 and TRBJ2-7 for the parts outside the CDR3, the full variable domain is KAGVTQTPRYLIKTRGQQVTLSCSPISGHRSVSWYQQTPGQGLQFLFEYFSETQRNKGNFPGRFSGRQFSNSRSEMNVSTLELGDSALYLCASSLALEGTGYEQYFGPGTRLTVT.

V is TRBV7-9 and J is TRBJ1-3; D not resolved. Looked up from germline, CDR1 is SEHNR and CDR2 is FQNEAQ (reference sequence). The CDR3 extends over 15 amino acids. V lost 5 bases and J lost 4, with 15 bases in between. The DNA for the CDR3 is TGTGCCAGCAGCCCCCGGGGAGGAGAGGGAAACACCATATATTTT. It is translated as CASSPRGGEGNTIYF.

V and J are TRBV18 and TRBJ2-5; 9 nucleotides match TRBD1. This CDR3 spans 15 amino acids. J gave up 4 bases and V 4 bases, and 7 bases lay outside the gene matches. In germline, CDR1 is KGHSH, CDR2 LQKENI. The DNA for the CDR3 is TGTGCCAGCTCACGAACAGGGGGCGCGCGAGAGACCCAGTACTTC. Encoded protein: CASSRTGGARETQYF.

The chain is built from TRBV5-1 and TRBJ2-1, with D possibly being TRBD1 (5 bases). The CDR3 contains 12 residues. Trimming pared 0 bases from V and 11 bases from J, leaving 9 bases between. CDR1 SGHRS and CDR2 YFSETQ come from the germline V gene. The CDR3 sequence: CASSLEDSKQFF. In DNA, the CDR3 is TGCGCCAGCAGCTTGGAAGACAGCAAGCAGTTCTTC.

The V gene is TRBV7-9, the J gene TRBJ1-4; D remains ambiguous. The CDR3 runs to 18 residues. Germline values: CDR1 SEHNR, CDR2 FQNEAQ (reference sequence). V shed 1 base and J shed 1 base, with 16 bases lying between them. As DNA, the CDR3 is TGTGCCAGCAGCTTAGTATCCGCGGGAGGAGTAACTAATGAAAAACTGTTTTTT. Its protein is CASSLVSAGGVTNEKLFF.

The chain has TRBV11-2 and TRBJ2-1, with D possibly matching TRBD2 (6 bases). This CDR3 region has 17 residues. The V end lost 5 bases, the J end lost 0 bases, and 17 bases lay between the germline ends. The germline CDR1 and CDR2 sequences are SGHAT and FQNNGV. CDR3 protein: CASSQGGGLSSYNEQFF. The DNA of the CDR3 is TGTGCCAGCAGCCAAGGTGGAGGGCTGAGCTCCTACAATGAGCAGTTCTTC. Complete variable domain (other parts from reference TRBV11-2 and TRBJ2-1): EAGVAQSPRYKIIEKRQSVAFWCNPISGHATLYWYQQILGQGPKLLIQFQNNGVVDDSQLPKDRFSAERLKGVDSTLKIQPAKLEDSAVYLCASSQGGGLSSYNEQFFGPGTRLTVL.

The CDR3 DNA reads TGTGCCAGCAGTTACTCCCGAGGGCGCACCGGGGAGCTGTTTTTT. Translated, it gives CASSYSRGRTGELFF. This chain connects TRBV6-5 to TRBJ2-2, with D tentatively TRBD2 (5 bases). Trimming removed 0 bases from V and 4 bases from J, with 9 bases in between. There are 15 residues in the CDR3. From germline, CDR1 is MNHEY and CDR2 SVGAGI.

The rearrangement uses TRBV6-5 and TRBJ1-3; D possibly corresponds to TRBD1 (6 bases). The V and J ends lost 6 bases and 0 bases respectively, with 9 bases between them. The germline V gene has CDR1 MNHEY and CDR2 SVGAGI. This CDR3 spans 14 amino acids. In DNA form, the CDR3 reads TGTGCCAGCAGAACAGGGAGCTCTGGAAACACCATATATTTT. This encodes CASRTGSSGNTIYF.

This clone was detected only a few times. The chain combines TRBV20-1 with TRBJ2-7, with 7 bases fitting TRBD2. V was pared by 6 bases and J by 5 bases, with 4 bases of the junction left unmatched. Germline assignment: CDR1 DFQATT and CDR2 SNEGSKA (reference sequence). The CDR3 contains 11 residues. CDR3 DNA: TGCAGTGCGAGACTAGCCCACGAGCAGTACTTC. Translated, it gives CSARLAHEQYF.

This chain's CDR3 is CASSRAGGSYYEQYF. The CDR3 DNA is TGTGCCAGCAGCCGAGCGGGGGGGTCGTACTACGAGCAGTACTTC. The chain combines TRBV7-2 with TRBJ2-7; TRBD2 matches 10 bases. The germline gives CDR1 SGHTA, CDR2 FQGNSA. V lost 5 bases, J lost 3 bases, and 7 bases stayed unmatched. The CDR3 is 15 amino acids.

This chain links TRBV5-4 with TRBJ1-4, with a possible D match to TRBD1 (6 bases). V was shortened by 1 base and J by 8 bases, with 15 bases between the two germline ends. Germline V CDR1 and CDR2: SGHNT, YYREEE (reference sequence). The CDR3 has 15 amino acids. The DNA for the CDR3 is TGTGCCAGCAGCTTGAGGGTAGGGGGAAACGAAAAACTGTTTTTT. Its protein is CASSLRVGGNEKLFF.

This chain uses TRBV28 with TRBJ2-3, with TRBD2 identical over 12 bases. Germline values: CDR1 MDHEN, CDR2 SYDVKM. The CDR3 runs 17 residues. J lost 0 bases, V lost 4 bases, and 5 bases had no gene match. This CDR3 is CASSSRLAGESTDTQYF. The CDR3 DNA reads TGTGCCAGCAGTTCAAGACTAGCGGGGGAAAGCACAGATACGCAGTATTTT.

The gene calls are TRBV19 and TRBJ2-3, with a tentative D call TRBD2 (5 bases). Per the germline V gene, CDR1 is LNHDA and CDR2 is SQIVND (reference sequence). Trimming took off 5 bases at V and 2 bases at J, with 14 bases between the two ends. The CDR3 is 15 residues long. In DNA form, the CDR3 reads TGTGCCAGTAGTGTACGAGGGTCGGACACAGATACGCAGTATTTT. The encoded protein is CASSVRGSDTDTQYF.

This chain links TRBV19 with TRBJ1-4; the match to TRBD1 covers 7 bases. The germline V gene has CDR1 LNHDA and CDR2 SQIVND (reference sequence). V lost 4 bases, J lost 8 bases, and 10 bases stayed unmatched. The CDR3 totals 15 residues. The CDR3 region is CASSTTGAEGEKLFF. The CDR3, as DNA: TGTGCCAGTAGTACCACAGGGGCGGAGGGGGAAAAACTGTTTTTT.